This is a list of T cell receptor beta chains from one sample in a study of blood T cell repertoires in COVID-19. Sequencing was performed with immunoSEQ multiplex PCR; in TCRdb, only in-frame clones are kept and a portion is missing. The table lists about 39,000 clones, approximately 84% of them singletons. The sample was peripheral blood. The receptor source for this set is a man between 50 and 59 years old with active or convalescent COVID-19. Each CDR3 is given with its conserved first and last residue. D genes are given only for firm matches. Some rows mark clone size as missing; the rest say once, few, many or name a class of expanded clone.

d_call	v_call	cdr3_length	j_call	clone_size	cdr3_nt	cdr3_aa
NA	TRBV2	15	TRBJ1-1	NA	TGTGCCAGCAGGTTCCTAGCAGGTATGAACACTGAAGCTTTCTTT	CASRFLAGMNTEAFF
NA	TRBV12-3/TRBV12-4	11	TRBJ1-1	NA	TGTGCCAGCCAGATGGACACTGAAGCTTTCTTT	CASQMDTEAFF
TRBD1	TRBV19	21	TRBJ2-2	few	TGTGCCAGTAGTAGAACACCCGGGGGACAGGGATCGAGGGGAAACACCGGGGAGCTGTTTTTT	CASSRTPGGQGSRGNTGELFF
NA	TRBV27	14	TRBJ2-1	NA	TGTGCCAGCAGTAGGGGGGGCCTAGGTAATGAGCAGTTCTTC	CASSRGGLGNEQFF
TRBD2	TRBV6-5	14	TRBJ2-3	NA	TGTGCCAGCAACCTAGCGGGGGGCACAGATACGCAGTATTTT	CASNLAGGTDTQYF
NA	TRBV7-9	12	TRBJ2-7	NA	TGTGCCAGCAGCGGGGGCGGTTTCGGGGAGTACTTC	CASSGGGFGEYF
NA	TRBV7-8	14	TRBJ2-4	NA	TGTGCCAGCAGCTTAAGCGCACAGGGATACATTCAGTACTTC	CASSLSAQGYIQYF
NA	TRBV11-3	12	TRBJ2-1	NA	TGTGCCAGCAGCTTAGATAGAGATGAGCAGTTCTTC	CASSLDRDEQFF
TRBD1	TRBV10-3	17	TRBJ2-7	NA	TGTGCCATCAGTTGTGGGGGACAGGGGAATTGTTCCTACGAGCAGTACTTC	CAISCGGQGNCSYEQYF
NA	TRBV6-5	15	TRBJ2-3	NA	TGTGCCAGCCTCTGGGGGCTAACTAGCACAGATACGCAGTATTTT	CASLWGLTSTDTQYF
NA	TRBV19	13	TRBJ1-1	NA	TGTGCCAGTAGTATGATCTACGGCACTGAAGCTTTCTTT	CASSMIYGTEAFF
TRBD1	TRBV7-9	18	TRBJ1-2	NA	TGTGCCAGCAGCACGAGCCCGGGACAGTACTCTAGGGGTTATGGCTACACCTTC	CASSTSPGQYSRGYGYTF
NA	TRBV6-6	14	TRBJ2-7	NA	TGTGCCAGCAGTTCTTCAGGGCTGGGGTACGAGCAGTACTTC	CASSSSGLGYEQYF
NA	TRBV25-1	14	TRBJ1-3	once	TGTGCCAGCACTGACAGATTCTCTGGAAACACCATATATTTT	CASTDRFSGNTIYF
NA	TRBV15	18	TRBJ1-6	NA	TGTGCCACCAGCAGAGACAGCCTCCTTAGCCCAAATAATTCACCCCTCCACTTT	CATSRDSLLSPNNSPLHF
TRBD1	TRBV6-5	13	TRBJ1-1	NA	TGTGCCAGCATTCGCCAGGGGGCCACTGAAGCTTTCTTT	CASIRQGATEAFF
NA	TRBV5-4	15	TRBJ2-2	NA	TGTGCCAGCAGCTTGGACAGGGTAGGGACCGGGGAGCTGTTTTTT	CASSLDRVGTGELFF
NA	TRBV6-5	14	TRBJ2-2	NA	TGTGCCAGCAGTTCCGAGTGGGGAGGCGGGGAGCTGTTTTTT	CASSSEWGGGELFF
TRBD1	TRBV7-3	17	TRBJ1-2	NA	TGTGCCAGCAGCTTAGGTCCAAGCCGGGGACAGGGGAATGGCTACACCTTC	CASSLGPSRGQGNGYTF
NA	TRBV5-1	14	TRBJ2-7	NA	TGCGCCAGCAGCTTGGGTGGCAATTCCTACGAGCAGTACTTC	CASSLGGNSYEQYF
TRBD1	TRBV2	14	TRBJ1-4	NA	TGTGCCAGCAACCCGACAGGGAGTCGCGAAAAACTGTTTTTT	CASNPTGSREKLFF
NA	TRBV6-5	14	TRBJ1-5	NA	TGTGCCAGCAAGGACAGTCAGGGTTGGCAGCCCCAGCATTTT	CASKDSQGWQPQHF
NA	TRBV25-1	13	TRBJ2-7	NA	TGTGCCAGCAGTGGCGGCGGCTCCTACGAGCAGTACTTC	CASSGGGSYEQYF
TRBD1	TRBV5-1	16	TRBJ1-4	NA	TGCGCCAGCAGCTTGGGACAGGGTGGGGGTAATGAAAAACTGTTTTTT	CASSLGQGGGNEKLFF
NA	TRBV9	17	TRBJ1-1	NA	TGTGCCAGCAGCGCTATAGTGCCAGGGGAGAGGAACACTGAAGCTTTCTTT	CASSAIVPGERNTEAFF
NA	TRBV5-6	13	TRBJ2-5	NA	TGTGCCAGCAGCCGTCGCGTCGCAGAGACCCAGTACTTC	CASSRRVAETQYF
TRBD1	TRBV14	14	TRBJ1-5	NA	TGTGCCAGCAGCCGACAGGGAACCAATCAGCCCCAGCATTTT	CASSRQGTNQPQHF
TRBD1	TRBV5-1	14	TRBJ2-7	NA	TGCGCCAGCAGCACCCGGGACAGGGCCTACGAGCAGTACTTC	CASSTRDRAYEQYF
NA	TRBV5-4	12	TRBJ1-2	NA	TGTGCCAGCAGCTTCGCGGAAGATGGCTACACCTTC	CASSFAEDGYTF
NA	TRBV9	15	TRBJ2-3	NA	TGTGCCAGCAGTGCAGGGGCCCTTCCCACAGATACGCAGTATTTT	CASSAGALPTDTQYF
NA	TRBV11-2	18	TRBJ2-6	NA	TGTGCCAGCAGCCTCCGCGGCCCCGGCCCCTCTGGGGCCAACGTCCTGACTTTC	CASSLRGPGPSGANVLTF
NA	TRBV2	15	TRBJ1-4	NA	TGTGCCAGCAGTGAAGGAGGGTTCGCTAATGAAAAACTGTTTTTT	CASSEGGFANEKLFF
TRBD1	TRBV15	12	TRBJ2-7	NA	TGTGCCACTCGGGGACAGTCCTACGAGCAGTACTTC	CATRGQSYEQYF
TRBD1	TRBV28	17	TRBJ1-2	NA	TGTGCCAGCAGTTCGGAGGGGAGGACAGGCAAAAGCTATGGCTACACCTTC	CASSSEGRTGKSYGYTF
NA	TRBV11-2	14	TRBJ2-7	NA	TGTGCCAGCAGCGTCTCCGACGGAGCCTACGAGCAGTACTTC	CASSVSDGAYEQYF
NA	TRBV12-3/TRBV12-4	13	TRBJ2-7	NA	TGTGCCAGCAGTTTAGGACGGGGAGTCGAGCAGTACTTC	CASSLGRGVEQYF
NA	TRBV15	14	TRBJ1-2	NA	TGTGCCACCAGCAGAGATCGACAGACCTCTGGCTACACCTTC	CATSRDRQTSGYTF
NA	TRBV6-1	17	TRBJ1-6	NA	TGTGCCAGCAGTGAAACCCCGGAGCGATCGGGGAATTCACCCCTCCACTTT	CASSETPERSGNSPLHF
TRBD1	TRBV4-1	16	TRBJ1-3	NA	TGCGCCAGCAGTCCGGGACAGGGGGCCTCTGGAAACACCATATATTTT	CASSPGQGASGNTIYF
TRBD1	TRBV9	13	TRBJ1-1	NA	TGTGCCAGCGGACAGGGATTGAACACTGAAGCTTTCTTT	CASGQGLNTEAFF
NA	TRBV10-3	13	TRBJ2-7	NA	TGTGCCATCAGTGAGGGACAGAGATACGAGCAGTACTTC	CAISEGQRYEQYF
NA	TRBV10-3	12	TRBJ2-3	NA	TGTGCCACAGGGTCAGCCACAGATACGCAGTATTTT	CATGSATDTQYF
TRBD1	TRBV6-5	13	TRBJ1-1	NA	TGTGCCGCACAGGGGCGGTGGGGCACTGAAGCTTTCTTT	CAAQGRWGTEAFF
NA	TRBV11-2	14	TRBJ2-2	NA	TGTGCCAGCAGCTTAGTGGTCTATACCGGGGAGCTGTTTTTT	CASSLVVYTGELFF
TRBD1	TRBV5-1	12	TRBJ1-1	NA	TGCGCCAGCAGAGCCGGACAGGGGGAAGCTTTCTTT	CASRAGQGEAFF
TRBD2	TRBV12-5	16	TRBJ2-5	NA	TGTGCTAGTGGTCCCGGGACTAGCGGGGGCCAAGAGACCCAGTACTTC	CASGPGTSGGQETQYF
NA	TRBV7-6	15	TRBJ2-7	NA	TGTGCCAGCAGCTTCACAGGGCCCCCCTCCTACGAGCAGTACTTC	CASSFTGPPSYEQYF
NA	TRBV6-1	16	TRBJ2-7	few	TGTGCCAGCAGTGCTACCTGGGGCCTAAACGTCTACGAGCAGTACTTC	CASSATWGLNVYEQYF
NA	TRBV4-2	11	TRBJ2-7	few	TGTGCCAGCACTCAGGGCTACGAGCAGTACTTC	CASTQGYEQYF
TRBD1	TRBV6-5	14	TRBJ1-6	NA	TGTGCCAGCAGACCCGGACAGGGGCATTCACCCCTCCACTTT	CASRPGQGHSPLHF
NA	TRBV5-5	14	TRBJ1-2	NA	TGTGCCAGCAGCGCGGGACGTGCTAACTATGGCTACACCTTC	CASSAGRANYGYTF
TRBD1	TRBV18	14	TRBJ1-1	NA	TGTGCCAGCTCACCAAATACAGGGGGCACTGAAGCTTTCTTT	CASSPNTGGTEAFF
NA	TRBV19	13	TRBJ2-7	NA	TGTGCCAGTAGTGCCAAAATCGCGCCCGAGCAGTACTTC	CASSAKIAPEQYF
TRBD1	TRBV14	12	TRBJ2-7	NA	TGTGCCAGCAGCGAGACAGGGTTCGAGCAGTACTTC	CASSETGFEQYF
NA	TRBV24-1	11	TRBJ2-1	NA	TGTGCCACCAGTGATCTCAATGAGCAGTTCTTC	CATSDLNEQFF
TRBD2	TRBV9	16	TRBJ2-2	NA	TGTGCCAGCAGAGGGCGGGGGAGTACGAACACCGGGGAGCTGTTTTTT	CASRGRGSTNTGELFF
TRBD1	TRBV6-5	14	TRBJ1-2	NA	TGTGCCAGCAGTTACTTAGACAGGGGGAATGGCTACACCTTC	CASSYLDRGNGYTF
NA	TRBV19	16	TRBJ1-1	NA	TGTGCCAGTAGTGGGGGTCCGGGACATTGGAACACTGAAGCTTTCTTT	CASSGGPGHWNTEAFF
TRBD2	TRBV5-1	15	TRBJ2-7	NA	TGCGCCAGCAGCTTGACAGCGGGGGCACAATACGAGCAGTACTTC	CASSLTAGAQYEQYF